Below are 21 T cell receptor beta chains sequenced from a single sample in a study of siplizumab effects on memory and regulatory T cells. Method: immunoSEQ multiplex PCR; TCRdb's copy keeps in-frame clones and lacks some. This table has some 97,000 clones, around 90% appearing once. The sequencing input was Tregs sorted from blood. The receptor set was obtained from a human donor in good health.

The rearrangement joins TRBV7-9 to TRBJ1-2; no clear D gene. V was pared by 3 bases and J by 3 bases, with 11 bases between. Germline V gives CDR1 SEHNR, CDR2 FQNEAQ (reference sequence). This CDR3 contains 14 residues. CDR3 protein: CASSFLSVDYGYTF. For the CDR3, the DNA is TGTGCCAGCAGCTTCTTGTCCGTAGACTATGGCTACACCTTC.

The chain carries TRBV9 and TRBJ1-2, with a possible D match to TRBD1 (5 bases). Deletions cut 5 bases from V and 1 base from J, with 12 bases between. The CDR3 spans 14 residues. Per the germline V gene, CDR1 is SGDLS and CDR2 is YYNGEE. As DNA, the CDR3 is TGTGCCAGCAGGGGGACGGAAAATAACTATGGCTACACCTTC. It specifies CASRGTENNYGYTF.

The gene calls are TRBV28 and TRBJ2-6, with a weak D call TRBD1 (6 bases). V was pared by 2 bases and J by 2 bases, with 13 bases between. In germline, CDR1 is MDHEN, CDR2 SYDVKM. This CDR3 is built from 17 residues. The CDR3 protein is CASSLPHTGTGANVLTF. DNA of the CDR3: TGTGCCAGCAGTTTACCACACACAGGGACTGGGGCCAACGTCCTGACTTTC.

V gene TRBV19 combines with J gene TRBJ1-1, with 7 bases lining up with TRBD1. Trimming took 4 bases from V and 2 from J; bases not matched to a gene: 10. Germline CDR1 reads LNHDA; CDR2 reads SQIVND (reference sequence). The CDR3 covers 16 residues. The CDR3: CASSKGQLNLNTEAFF. In DNA form, the CDR3 reads TGTGCCAGTAGTAAGGGACAGCTAAACTTAAACACTGAAGCTTTCTTT.

The rearrangement joins TRBV19 to TRBJ1-5, with D perhaps matching TRBD1 (6 bases). Per germline, CDR1 LNHDA and CDR2 SQIVND (reference sequence). CDR3 size: 17 residues. The germline V and J ends were trimmed by 4 bases and 2 bases, with 18 bases remaining between them. The CDR3 protein is CASSTQGSGLGNQPQHF. CDR3 bases: TGTGCCAGTAGTACCCAGGGGAGCGGGTTGGGCAATCAGCCCCAGCATTTT.

The genes are TRBV19 and TRBJ2-6, with D perhaps matching TRBD2 (6 bases). The CDR3 is 15 amino acids. V shed 8 bases and J shed 1 base, with 12 bases lying between them. The V gene's germline CDR1 is LNHDA and CDR2 SQIVND (reference sequence). DNA of the CDR3: TGTGCCAGTGTGGAGGGCTATTCTGGGGCCAACGTCCTGACTTTC. Encoded protein: CASVEGYSGANVLTF.

This clone was detected only once. The rearrangement joins TRBV18 to TRBJ2-7; TRBD1 agrees at 8 bases. V lost 3 bases, J lost 5 bases, and 9 bases stayed unmatched. Germline V gene sequence: CDR1 KGHSH, CDR2 LQKENI. This CDR3 has 15 amino acids. For the CDR3, the DNA is TGTGCCAGCTCACCGGCCACAGGGGGGTTCGACGAGCAGTACTTC. As protein: CASSPATGGFDEQYF.

The CDR3 region is CAISNTGLAGGYNEQFF. For the CDR3, the DNA is TGTGCCATCAGTAATACTGGACTAGCGGGAGGGTACAATGAGCAGTTCTTC. V gene TRBV10-3 combines with J gene TRBJ2-1; 15 bases are a match to TRBD2. From germline, CDR1 is ENHRY and CDR2 SYGVKD. The J segment lost 4 bases and the V segment lost 5 bases, leaving 6 bases of the junction unmatched. There are 17 residues in the CDR3.

This chain connects TRBV6-1 to TRBJ2-1; D gene unclear. This CDR3 has 16 residues. Germline V gene sequence: CDR1 MNHNS, CDR2 SASEGT. With 3 bases removed from V and 4 bases from J, the gap between germline ends came to 16 bases. Written as DNA, the CDR3 is TGTGCCAGCAGTGACTACAGCGAAACCTTATACAATGAGCAGTTCTTC. It yields the protein CASSDYSETLYNEQFF.

The rearrangement uses TRBV9 and TRBJ2-3, with D unresolved. The CDR3 contains 13 residues. Germline CDR1 is SGDLS and CDR2 is YYNGEE. V shed 0 bases and J shed 3 bases, with 5 bases lying between them. Written as DNA, the CDR3 is TGTGCCAGCAGCGTAGTCCTAACAGATACGCAGTATTTT. Translation: CASSVVLTDTQYF.

The chain uses TRBV4-2 and TRBJ1-2; tentative D call: TRBD1 (5 bases). This CDR3 spans 15 amino acids. Germline CDR1 reads LGHNA; CDR2 reads YNFKEQ. Trimming stripped 6 bases from V and 5 bases from J, with 19 bases between. The CDR3 loop is CASRKESGGNYGYTF. In DNA, the CDR3 is TGTGCCAGCAGGAAAGAGTCGGGGGGGAATTATGGCTACACCTTC.

CDR3 sequence reads: CASSFLGPLPEQFF. As DNA, the CDR3 is TGTGCCAGCAGCTTTTTGGGTCCGCTACCTGAGCAGTTCTTC. The chain carries TRBV7-9 and TRBJ2-1; D call uncertain. The CDR3 consists of 14 residues. Germline V gives CDR1 SEHNR, CDR2 FQNEAQ (reference sequence). The V and J ends lost 3 bases and 9 bases respectively, with 15 bases between them.

This chain's CDR3 is CASSLQAGALGEQFF. The CDR3 DNA reads as TGTGCCAGCAGTCTTCAGGCGGGAGCGTTAGGTGAGCAGTTCTTC. V gene TRBV7-3 combines with J gene TRBJ2-1; 7 bases map to TRBD2. The germline V gene has CDR1 SGHTA and CDR2 FQGTGA. This CDR3 comprises 15 residues. V shed 6 bases, J shed 9 bases, and the junction held 14 bases outside the gene matches.

The chain joins TRBV5-1 to TRBJ2-3, with D possibly being TRBD1 (6 bases). Germline CDR1 SGHRS, CDR2 YFSETQ. V was pared by 3 bases and J by 0 bases, with 14 bases between. This CDR3 comprises 16 residues. The CDR3, as DNA: TGCGCCAGCAGCTGGGGGCGGCAGGCTAGCACAGATACGCAGTATTTT. This codes for CASSWGRQASTDTQYF.

The J gene is TRBJ1-1, the V gene TRBV10-3; D unclear. The ends were cut back, 0 bases at V and 4 bases at J, with 6 bases in the middle. The length of the CDR3 is 13 residues. In germline, CDR1 is ENHRY, CDR2 SYGVKD. The CDR3 DNA reads as TGTGCCATCAGTGAGTCCCGCCCCACTGAAGCTTTCTTT. Its protein product is CAISESRPTEAFF.

The chain is built from TRBV5-1 and TRBJ2-7; TRBD1 is a possible D gene (6 bases). Trimming cost V 4 bases and J 1 base, with 15 bases left between them. Looked up from germline, CDR1 is SGHRS and CDR2 is YFSETQ. The CDR3 has 15 residues. The CDR3 sequence is CASSLQQGFSYEQYF. Written as DNA, the CDR3 is TGCGCCAGCAGCCTCCAACAGGGATTTTCCTACGAGCAGTACTTC.

This clone has only a few counts. This chain uses TRBV7-9 with TRBJ2-4, with D perhaps matching TRBD2 (6 bases). CDR3 length: 14 amino acids. V lost 5 bases and J 2 bases, leaving 10 bases between the germline ends. Germline CDR1 and CDR2: SEHNR and FQNEAQ (reference sequence). The CDR3 sequence is CASSVGGPKNIQYF. CDR3 DNA: TGTGCCAGCAGCGTCGGAGGGCCCAAAAACATTCAGTACTTC. The full variable domain, in which reference TRBV7-9 and TRBJ2-4 provide the parts outside the CDR3, is DTGVSQNPRHKITKRGQNVTFRCDPISEHNRLYWYRQTLGQGPEFLTYFQNEAQLEKSRLLSDRFSAERPKGSFSTLEIQRTEQGDSAMYLCASSVGGPKNIQYFGAGTRLSVL.

This sequence joins TRBV7-9 and TRBJ1-5; 7 nucleotides agree with TRBD1. This CDR3 has 14 amino acids. J gave up 3 bases and V 5 bases, and 4 bases lay outside the gene matches. The germline V gene has CDR1 SEHNR and CDR2 FQNEAQ (reference sequence). CDR3 amino acids: CASSRQGYNQPQHF. The CDR3 DNA reads TGTGCCAGCAGCCGACAGGGTTACAATCAGCCCCAGCATTTT. The full variable domain, its missing parts supplied by reference TRBV7-9 and TRBJ1-5, is DTGVSQNPRHKITKRGQNVTFRCDPISEHNRLYWYRQTLGQGPEFLTYFQNEAQLEKSRLLSDRFSAERPKGSFSTLEIQRTEQGDSAMYLCASSRQGYNQPQHFGDGTRLSIL.

The rearrangement joins TRBV5-6 to TRBJ1-3; D is ambiguous. The V end lost 0 bases, the J end lost 4 bases, and 8 bases lay between the germline ends. Germline V CDR1 and CDR2: SGHDT, YYEEEE. CDR3 size: 14 residues. DNA for the CDR3: TGTGCCAGCAGCTTGGGACGGAGGGGAAACACCATATATTTT. Protein sequence: CASSLGRRGNTIYF.

This clone came up a few times. The V gene is TRBV18, the J gene TRBJ2-1; D uncertain. Germline V gene lookup returns CDR1 KGHSH and CDR2 LQKENI. Trimming took 1 base from V and 7 from J, leaving 8 bases between them. The CDR3 has 13 residues. The CDR3 protein is CASSPQTDNEQFF. The CDR3 DNA is TGTGCCAGCTCACCACAAACCGATAATGAGCAGTTCTTC.

The chain links TRBV4-2 to TRBJ2-5; TRBD2 might be the D (7 bases). The CDR3 is made up of 17 amino acids. Deletions cut 1 base from V and 2 bases from J, with 17 bases between. The germline V gene encodes CDR1 LGHNA and CDR2 YNFKEQ. CDR3 bases: TGTGCCAGCAGCCAAGGTGGGGGCGGGAGTAGTCAAGAGACCCAGTACTTC. Its translation: CASSQGGGGSSQETQYF.